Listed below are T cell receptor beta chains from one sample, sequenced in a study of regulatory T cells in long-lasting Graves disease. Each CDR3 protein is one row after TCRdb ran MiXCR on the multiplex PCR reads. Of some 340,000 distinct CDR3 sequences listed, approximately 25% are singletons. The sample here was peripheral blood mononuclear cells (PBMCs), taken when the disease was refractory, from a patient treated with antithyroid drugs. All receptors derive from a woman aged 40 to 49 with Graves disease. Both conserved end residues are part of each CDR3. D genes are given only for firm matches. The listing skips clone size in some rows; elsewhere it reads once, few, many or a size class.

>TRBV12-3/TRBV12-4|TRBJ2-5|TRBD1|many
CASSPPTGQSATQYF
TGTGCCAGCAGTCCCCCCACGGGACAGTCGGCGACCCAGTACTTC
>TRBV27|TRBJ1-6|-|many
CASSLWFGSNSPLHF
TGTGCCAGCAGTTTATGGTTTGGCAGCAATTCACCCCTCCACTTT
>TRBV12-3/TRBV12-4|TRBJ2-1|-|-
CASSYPPQDKNSHIVF
TGTGCCAGCAGTTACCCTCCCCAGGACAAGAATTCCCACATAGTCTTC
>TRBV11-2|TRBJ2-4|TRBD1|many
CASSLDSSYGGQTSRTKNIQYF
TGTGCCAGCAGCTTAGATAGTTCCTATGGGGGACAGACAAGTCGAACCAAAAACATTCAGTACTTC
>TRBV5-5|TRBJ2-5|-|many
CASSPNRVGETQYF
TGTGCCAGCAGCCCGAATCGGGTTGGGGAGACCCAGTACTTC
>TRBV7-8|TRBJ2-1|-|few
CASSPRGAAYNEQFF
TGTGCCAGCAGCCCCCGTGGGGCGGCCTACAATGAGCAGTTCTTC
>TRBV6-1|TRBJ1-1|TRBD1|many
CASTQGAWTEAFF
TGTGCCAGCACCCAGGGGGCATGGACTGAAGCTTTCTTT
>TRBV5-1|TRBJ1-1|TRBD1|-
CASRTGSLGGWTEAFF
TGCGCCAGCAGGACGGGTTCACTAGGGGGCTGGACTGAAGCTTTCTTT
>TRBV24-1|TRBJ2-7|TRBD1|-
CATSPRGRWAQYF
TGTGCCACCAGCCCCAGGGGGCGCTGGGCGCAGTACTTC
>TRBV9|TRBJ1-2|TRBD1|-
CASSYRDRANYGYTF
TGTGCCAGCAGCTACCGGGACAGGGCCAACTATGGCTACACCTTC
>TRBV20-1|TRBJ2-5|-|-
CSARAYRAGETQYF
TGCAGTGCTAGAGCCTACAGGGCCGGGGAGACCCAGTACTTC
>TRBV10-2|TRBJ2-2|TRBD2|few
CASSLADTGELFF
TGCGCCAGCAGTCTAGCGGACACCGGGGAGCTGTTTTTT
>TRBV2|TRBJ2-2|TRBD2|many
CASSAPGLAVSGELFF
TGTGCCAGCAGTGCTCCGGGACTAGCGGTTTCCGGGGAGCTGTTTTTT
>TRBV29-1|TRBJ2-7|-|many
CSVGKGVEQYF
TGCAGCGTCGGTAAGGGGGTCGAGCAGTACTTC
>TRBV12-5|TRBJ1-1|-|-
CASGWAGDEAFF
TGTGCTAGTGGTTGGGCAGGAGATGAAGCTTTCTTT
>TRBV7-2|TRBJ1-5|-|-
CASSLVTGIRQPQHF
TGTGCCAGCAGCTTAGTCACAGGTATTCGTCAGCCCCAGCATTTT
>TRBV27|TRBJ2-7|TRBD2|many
CASSLSGSVFQGVGQYF
TGTGCCAGCAGTCTGAGCGGGAGCGTCTTCCAAGGTGTCGGGCAGTACTTC
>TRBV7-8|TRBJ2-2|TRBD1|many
CASSRRDRNTGELFF
TGTGCCAGCAGCCGACGGGACAGGAACACCGGGGAGCTGTTTTTT
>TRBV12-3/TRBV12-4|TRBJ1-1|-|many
CASSFSINTEAFF
TGTGCCAGCAGTTTTTCCATTAACACTGAAGCTTTCTTT
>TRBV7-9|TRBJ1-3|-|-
CASTSRNTIYF
TGTGCCAGCACGTCTAGAAACACCATATATTTT
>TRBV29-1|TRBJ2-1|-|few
CSVDFGGWVAFHNEQFF
TGCAGCGTTGATTTTGGGGGCTGGGTAGCTTTTCACAATGAGCAGTTCTTC
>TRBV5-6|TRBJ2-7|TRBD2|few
CASRNNFSGLAGGASYEQYF
TGTGCCAGCAGGAACAATTTCTCGGGACTAGCGGGAGGAGCGTCCTACGAGCAGTACTTC
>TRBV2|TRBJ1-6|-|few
CASSDFWENSPLHF
TGTGCCAGCAGTGACTTTTGGGAAAATTCACCCCTCCACTTT
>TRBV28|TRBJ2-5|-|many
CASSFDGVETQYF
TGTGCCAGCAGTTTTGATGGAGTAGAGACCCAGTACTTC